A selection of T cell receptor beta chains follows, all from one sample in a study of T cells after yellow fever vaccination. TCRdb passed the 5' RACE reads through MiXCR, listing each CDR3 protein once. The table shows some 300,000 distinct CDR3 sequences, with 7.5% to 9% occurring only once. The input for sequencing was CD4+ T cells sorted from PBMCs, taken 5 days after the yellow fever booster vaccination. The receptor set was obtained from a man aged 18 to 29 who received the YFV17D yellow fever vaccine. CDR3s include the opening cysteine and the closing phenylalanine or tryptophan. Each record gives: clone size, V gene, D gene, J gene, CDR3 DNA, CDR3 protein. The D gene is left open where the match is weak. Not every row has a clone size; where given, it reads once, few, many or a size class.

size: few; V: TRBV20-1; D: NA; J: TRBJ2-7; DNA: TGCAGTGCTCGGGGTTCCTACGAGCAGTACTTC; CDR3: CSARGSYEQYF
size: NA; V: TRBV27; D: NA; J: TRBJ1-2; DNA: TGTGCCAGCAGTTTGGGGGTCTACTATGGCTACACCTTC; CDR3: CASSLGVYYGYTF
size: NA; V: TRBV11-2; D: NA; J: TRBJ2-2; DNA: TGTGCCAGCCGGACTATCAACACCGGGGAGCTGTTTTTT; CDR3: CASRTINTGELFF
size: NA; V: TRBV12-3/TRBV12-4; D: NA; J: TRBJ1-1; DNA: TGTGCCAGCAGGAACAGGGCCCGAGCTTTCTTT; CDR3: CASRNRARAFF
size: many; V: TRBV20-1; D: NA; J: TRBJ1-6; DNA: TGCAGTGCTACAGCCAGGCTCAATTCACCCCTCCACTTT; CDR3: CSATARLNSPLHF
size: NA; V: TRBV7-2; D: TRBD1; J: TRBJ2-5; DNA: TGTGCCAGCAGCTTGGACAGGGGGCGCCAAGAGACCCAGTACTTC; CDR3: CASSLDRGRQETQYF
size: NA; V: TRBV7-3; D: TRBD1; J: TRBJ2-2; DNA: TGTGCCAGCAGCTTAGCGACAGGGCCCGGGGAGCTGTTTTTT; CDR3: CASSLATGPGELFF
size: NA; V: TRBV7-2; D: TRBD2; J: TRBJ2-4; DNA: TGTGCCAGCACCCCCTCCCCGGGACTAGTTACACACATTCAGTACTTC; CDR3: CASTPSPGLVTHIQYF
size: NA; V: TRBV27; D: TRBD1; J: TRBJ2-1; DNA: TGTGCCAGCACCATTAGGACAGGGGGCCGTGAGCAGTTCTTC; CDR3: CASTIRTGGREQFF
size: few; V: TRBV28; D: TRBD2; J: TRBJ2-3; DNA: TGTGCCAGCAGTTCCCACCAGACTAGCGGGGGCCTCACAGATACGCAGTATTTT; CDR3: CASSSHQTSGGLTDTQYF
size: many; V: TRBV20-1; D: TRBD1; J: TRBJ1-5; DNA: TGCAGTGCCCCCGACAGGGACCATCAGCCCCAGCATTTT; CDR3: CSAPDRDHQPQHF
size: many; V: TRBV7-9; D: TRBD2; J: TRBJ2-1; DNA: TGTGCCAGCAGCTACCGACTAGCGGGGGGCAATGAGCAGTTCTTC; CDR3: CASSYRLAGGNEQFF
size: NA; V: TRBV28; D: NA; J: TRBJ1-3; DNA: TGTGCCATCCGCAGCGGCAGCTCTGGAAACACCATATATTTT; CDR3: CAIRSGSSGNTIYF
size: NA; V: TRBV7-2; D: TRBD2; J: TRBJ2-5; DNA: TGTGCCAGCAGCTTAGCCCACTTCCAGCGGGGGGGCCTTTTGTTGGGCCAAGAGACCCAGTACTTC; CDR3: CASSLAHFQRGGLLLGQETQYF
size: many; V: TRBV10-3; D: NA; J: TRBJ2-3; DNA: TGTGCCACGCAGTCGCGGGGTTTCACAGATACGCAGTATTTT; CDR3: CATQSRGFTDTQYF
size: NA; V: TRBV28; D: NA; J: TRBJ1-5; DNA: TGTGCCAGCAGTTTCAGGTTCTCACCGAATCAGCCCCAGCATTTT; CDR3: CASSFRFSPNQPQHF